This is a list of T cell receptor beta chains from one sample in a study of CD8 T cells in ankylosing spondylitis. TCRdb redid the calling of the 5' RACE reads with MiXCR, one entry per CDR3 protein. The data hold 330,000 or so distinct CDR3 sequences, with under 8.5% observed a single time. The sequencing input was blood, either unsorted or a sorted T cell fraction (not recorded which). These receptor sequences come from a male donor with ankylosing spondylitis. Both conserved end residues are part of each CDR3. The D gene is left open where the match is weak. Some rows have no size entry. The others give once, few or many, or a class for an expanded clone.

V gene	D gene	clone size	J gene	CDR3 DNA	CDR3 protein
TRBV2	TRBD1	few	TRBJ2-3	TGTGCCAGCAGACGGACAGGGGGCGAGAACACAGATACGCAGTATTTT	CASRRTGGENTDTQYF
TRBV29-1	TRBD2	few	TRBJ2-1	TGCAGCGTATGGACTAGCGGGAACTACAATGAGCAGTTCTTC	CSVWTSGNYNEQFF
TRBV3-1	TRBD2	few	TRBJ2-7	TGTGCCAGCAGCCAACCGGGAGGTCGCTACGAGCAGTACTTC	CASSQPGGRYEQYF
TRBV20-1	NA	few	TRBJ2-7	TGCAGTGCGCCCGGACAGCGAGCCTACGAGCAGTACTTC	CSAPGQRAYEQYF
TRBV10-3	TRBD1	few	TRBJ1-1	TGTGCCATCGCCAAGCAGGGGGCCGTGAACACTGAAGCTTTCTTT	CAIAKQGAVNTEAFF
TRBV7-8	NA	few	TRBJ2-7	TGTGCCAGCAGCTCCCCCGGGCTTGGGGGCTACGAGCAGTACTTC	CASSSPGLGGYEQYF
TRBV2	TRBD1	few	TRBJ1-1	TGTGCCAGCATAGGGACACAGGGGTACACTGAAGCTTTCTTT	CASIGTQGYTEAFF
TRBV7-8	NA	many	TRBJ2-1	TGTGCCAGCAGCCCGAATCGTCGACTAAACCAGAAAAAATCAGATGAGCAGTTCTTC	CASSPNRRLNQKKSDEQFF
TRBV12-3/TRBV12-4	NA	few	TRBJ2-1	TGTGCCAGCAGTCCCCTTGGAGGGTTCAGCTCCTACAATGAGCAGTTCTTC	CASSPLGGFSSYNEQFF
TRBV18	NA	few	TRBJ1-2	TGTGCCAGCTCACCACCGAGCAGTTATCTCTATGGCTACACCTTC	CASSPPSSYLYGYTF
TRBV12-3/TRBV12-4	TRBD2	NA	TRBJ2-1	TGTGCCAGCAGCGCTACGGGACTAGCGGGAGGTGAGCAGTTCTTC	CASSATGLAGGEQFF
TRBV4-3	TRBD2	few	TRBJ2-7	TGCGCCAGCAGCCAGGATGGGACTAGCGGATCCTACGAGCAGTACTTC	CASSQDGTSGSYEQYF
TRBV18	NA	few	TRBJ2-3	TGTGCCAGCTCACCACCGGGCAGGTTCACAGATACGCAGTATTTT	CASSPPGRFTDTQYF
TRBV3-1	TRBD2	many	TRBJ2-7	TGTGCCAGCAGCCACGTTCTAGCGGGACAAAGGCAGTACTTC	CASSHVLAGQRQYF
TRBV7-9	NA	NA	TRBJ2-7	TGTGCCAGCAGCTTAGAAGGCAAGCCCTACGAGCAGTACTTC	CASSLEGKPYEQYF
TRBV3-1	TRBD2	NA	TRBJ2-7	TGTGCCAGCAGCCACGCGGGAGTGGAATACGAGCAGTACTTC	CASSHAGVEYEQYF
TRBV5-1	TRBD2	many	TRBJ2-1	TGCGCCAGCAGCTTCGCGGGAGGGCCAGAGAGTGAGCAGTTCTTC	CASSFAGGPESEQFF
TRBV29-1	NA	few	TRBJ2-7	TGCAGCGGCGACAAAGTCAGCGGGCTCCTTAGGCACGAGCAGTACTTC	CSGDKVSGLLRHEQYF
TRBV24-1	NA	NA	TRBJ1-5	TGTGCCACCTCCCCAGGGATGGGTCAGCCCCAGCATTTT	CATSPGMGQPQHF
TRBV13	NA	few	TRBJ1-5	TGTGCCAGCAGCTTATCTCAACAGCCCCAGCATTTT	CASSLSQQPQHF
TRBV28	TRBD2	NA	TRBJ2-7	TGTGCCAGCAGTCCACTCCAGGGACTAGCGGGATATCAAGCCGACGAGCAGTACTTC	CASSPLQGLAGYQADEQYF
TRBV4-2	NA	many	TRBJ2-7	TGTGCCAGCAGCCAAGTTCGTGGAGCGTTCTCCTACGAGCAGTACTTC	CASSQVRGAFSYEQYF
TRBV5-4	NA	NA	TRBJ2-1	TGTGCCAGCAGCTCTACGCGGGAAAGCTCCTACAATGAGCAGTTCTTC	CASSSTRESSYNEQFF
TRBV20-1	NA	NA	TRBJ2-5	TGCAGTGCGACACCTCGGGGGACCCAGTACTTC	CSATPRGTQYF